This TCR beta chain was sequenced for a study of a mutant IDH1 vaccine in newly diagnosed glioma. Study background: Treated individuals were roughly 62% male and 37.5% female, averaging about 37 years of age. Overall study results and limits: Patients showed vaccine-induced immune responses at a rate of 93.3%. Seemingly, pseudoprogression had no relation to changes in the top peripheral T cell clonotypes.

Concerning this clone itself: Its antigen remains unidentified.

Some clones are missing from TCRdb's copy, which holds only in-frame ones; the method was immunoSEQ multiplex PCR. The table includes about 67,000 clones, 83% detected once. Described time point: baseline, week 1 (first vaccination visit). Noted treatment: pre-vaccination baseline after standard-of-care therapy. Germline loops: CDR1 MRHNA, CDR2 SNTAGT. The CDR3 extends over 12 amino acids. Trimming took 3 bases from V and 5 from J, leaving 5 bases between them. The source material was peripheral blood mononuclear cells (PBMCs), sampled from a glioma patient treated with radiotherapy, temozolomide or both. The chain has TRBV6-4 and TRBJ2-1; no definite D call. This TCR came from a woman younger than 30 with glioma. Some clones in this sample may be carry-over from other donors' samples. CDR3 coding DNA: TGTGCCAGCAGTGAAAGGGACAATGAGCAGTTCTTC. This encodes CASSERDNEQFF.